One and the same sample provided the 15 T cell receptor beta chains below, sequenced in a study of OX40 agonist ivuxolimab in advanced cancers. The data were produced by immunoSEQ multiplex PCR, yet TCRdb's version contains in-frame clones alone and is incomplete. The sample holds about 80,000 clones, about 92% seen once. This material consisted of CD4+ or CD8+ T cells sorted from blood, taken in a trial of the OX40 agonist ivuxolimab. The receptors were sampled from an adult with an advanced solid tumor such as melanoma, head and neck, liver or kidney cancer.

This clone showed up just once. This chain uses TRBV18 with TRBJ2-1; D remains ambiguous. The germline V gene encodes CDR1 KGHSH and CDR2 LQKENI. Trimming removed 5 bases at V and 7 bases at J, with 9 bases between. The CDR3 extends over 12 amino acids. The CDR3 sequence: CASSAVRNEQFF. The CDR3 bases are TGTGCCAGCTCAGCAGTCCGGAATGAGCAGTTCTTC.

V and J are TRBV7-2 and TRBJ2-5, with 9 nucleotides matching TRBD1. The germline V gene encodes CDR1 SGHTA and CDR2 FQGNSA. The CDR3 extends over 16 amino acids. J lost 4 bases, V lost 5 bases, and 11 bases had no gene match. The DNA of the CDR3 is TGTGCCAGCAGCCGTCCCGGGACAGGGTTCGGAGAGACCCAGTACTTC. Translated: CASSRPGTGFGETQYF.

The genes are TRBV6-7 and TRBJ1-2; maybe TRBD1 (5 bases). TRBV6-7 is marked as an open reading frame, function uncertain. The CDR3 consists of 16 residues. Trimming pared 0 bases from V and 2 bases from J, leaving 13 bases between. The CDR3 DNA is TGTGCCAGCAGTTACTCGAAGGGACCGAAAAACTATGGCTACACCTTC. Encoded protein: CASSYSKGPKNYGYTF.

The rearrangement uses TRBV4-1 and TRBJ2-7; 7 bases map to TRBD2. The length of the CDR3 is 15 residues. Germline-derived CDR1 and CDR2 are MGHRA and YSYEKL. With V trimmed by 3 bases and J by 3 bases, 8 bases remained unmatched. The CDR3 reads CASSHAGVSIYEQYF. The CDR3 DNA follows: TGCGCCAGCAGCCACGCGGGAGTTAGTATCTACGAGCAGTACTTC.

The CDR3 reads CASSPGGDFSYNEQFF. DNA for the CDR3: TGTGCCAGCAGCCCGGGGGGGGACTTCTCTTACAATGAGCAGTTCTTC. V gene TRBV5-4 combines with J gene TRBJ2-1; TRBD2 aligns across 8 bases. Germline V gene lookup returns CDR1 SGHNT and CDR2 YYREEE (reference sequence). The CDR3 loop spans 16 amino acids. V shed 4 bases and J 4 bases; nucleotides not matched to a gene: 10.

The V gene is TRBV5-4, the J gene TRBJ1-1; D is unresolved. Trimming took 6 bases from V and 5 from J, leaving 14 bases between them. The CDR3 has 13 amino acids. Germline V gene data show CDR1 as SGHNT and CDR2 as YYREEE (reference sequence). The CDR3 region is CASKANVATEAFF. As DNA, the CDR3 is TGTGCCAGCAAGGCGAACGTGGCGACTGAAGCTTTCTTT. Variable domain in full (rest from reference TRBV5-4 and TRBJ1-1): ETGVTQSPTHLIKTRGQQVTLRCSSQSGHNTVSWYQQALGQGPQFIFQYYREEENGRGNFPPRFSGLQFPNYSSELNVNALELDDSALYLCASKANVATEAFFGQGTRLTVV.

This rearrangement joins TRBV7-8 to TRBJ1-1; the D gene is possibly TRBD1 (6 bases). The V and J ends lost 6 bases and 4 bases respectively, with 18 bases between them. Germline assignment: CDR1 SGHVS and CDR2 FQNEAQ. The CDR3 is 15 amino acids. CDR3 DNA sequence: TGTGCCAGCAGTCCCACGGGGGGCGCGGGCACTGAAGCTTTCTTT. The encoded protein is CASSPTGGAGTEAFF.

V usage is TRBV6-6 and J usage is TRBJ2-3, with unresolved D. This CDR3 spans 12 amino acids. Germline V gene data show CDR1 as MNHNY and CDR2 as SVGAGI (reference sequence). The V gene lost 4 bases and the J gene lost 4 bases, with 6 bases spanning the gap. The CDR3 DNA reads TGTGCCAGCAGTTTAATCTCAGATACGCAGTATTTT. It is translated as CASSLISDTQYF.

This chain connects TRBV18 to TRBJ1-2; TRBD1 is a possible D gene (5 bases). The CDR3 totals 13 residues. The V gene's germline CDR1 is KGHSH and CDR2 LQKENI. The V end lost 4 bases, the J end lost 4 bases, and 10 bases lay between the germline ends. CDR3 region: CASSLDSSYGYTF. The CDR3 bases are TGTGCCAGCTCACTCGACAGCTCCTATGGCTACACCTTC.

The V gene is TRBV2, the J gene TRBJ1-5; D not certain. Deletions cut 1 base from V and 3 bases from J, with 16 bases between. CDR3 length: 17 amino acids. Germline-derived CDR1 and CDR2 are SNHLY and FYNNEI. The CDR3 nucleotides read TGTGCCAGCAGTGAAGTATACATAACGCACTACAATCAGCCCCAGCATTTT. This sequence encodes CASSEVYITHYNQPQHF. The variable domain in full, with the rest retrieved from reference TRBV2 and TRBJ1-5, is EPEVTQTPSHQVTQMGQEVILRCVPISNHLYFYWYRQILGQKVEFLVSFYNNEISEKSEIFDDQFSVERPDGSNFTLKIRSTKLEDSAMYFCASSEVYITHYNQPQHFGDGTRLSIL.

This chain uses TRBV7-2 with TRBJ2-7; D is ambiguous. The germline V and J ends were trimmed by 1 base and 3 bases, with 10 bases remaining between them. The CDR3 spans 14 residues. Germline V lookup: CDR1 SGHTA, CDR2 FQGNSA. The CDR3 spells CASSLVGSGYEQYF. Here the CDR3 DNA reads TGTGCCAGCAGCTTAGTAGGGTCGGGCTACGAGCAGTACTTC.

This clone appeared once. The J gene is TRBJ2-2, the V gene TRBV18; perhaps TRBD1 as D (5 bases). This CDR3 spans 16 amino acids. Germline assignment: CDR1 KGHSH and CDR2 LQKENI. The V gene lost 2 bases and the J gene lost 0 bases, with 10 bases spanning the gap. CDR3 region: CASSPTDTANTGELFF. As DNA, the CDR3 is TGTGCCAGCTCACCAACGGACACCGCGAACACCGGGGAGCTGTTTTTT.

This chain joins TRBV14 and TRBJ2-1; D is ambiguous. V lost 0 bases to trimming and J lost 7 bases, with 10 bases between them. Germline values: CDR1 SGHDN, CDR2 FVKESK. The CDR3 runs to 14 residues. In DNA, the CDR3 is TGTGCCAGCAGCCAAGATCTCTCAGCGAATGAGCAGTTCTTC. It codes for CASSQDLSANEQFF.

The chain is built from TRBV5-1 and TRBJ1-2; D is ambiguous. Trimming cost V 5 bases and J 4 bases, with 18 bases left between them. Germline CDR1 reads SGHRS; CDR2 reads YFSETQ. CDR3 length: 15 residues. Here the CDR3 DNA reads TGCGCCAGCAGTAAAGGCCTTCCGAGCGGCTATGGCTACACCTTC. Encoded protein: CASSKGLPSGYGYTF.

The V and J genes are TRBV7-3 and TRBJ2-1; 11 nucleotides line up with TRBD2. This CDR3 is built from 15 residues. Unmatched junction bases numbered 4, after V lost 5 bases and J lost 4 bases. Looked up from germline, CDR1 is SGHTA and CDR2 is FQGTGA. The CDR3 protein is CASSAGTSGYNEQFF. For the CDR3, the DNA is TGTGCCAGCAGCGCTGGGACTAGCGGTTACAATGAGCAGTTCTTC.